This T cell receptor beta chain was recorded in a study of blood T cell repertoires in COVID-19. In the authors' workflow: Estimation of nucleated cell counts relied on the amplification of reference gene primers. Sequencing was performed with immunoSEQ multiplex PCR; in TCRdb, only in-frame clones are kept and a portion is missing. V, J and clone size derive from that table, while D and trimming were established from the DNA sequence. The data show hundreds of thousands of clones, with approximately 85% seen just once and about 0.91% held by the top ten. The CDR3 is made up of 15 amino acids. Germline CDR1 is ENHRY and CDR2 is SYGVKD. Trimming removed 4 bases at V and 0 bases at J, with 13 bases between.

The rearrangement joins TRBV10-3 to TRBJ2-7; maybe TRBD2 (5 bases). This receptor was taken from a man aged 40-49 years with acute or convalescent COVID-19. Material for sequencing was peripheral blood. CDR3 amino acids: CAISGTRRGSYEQYF. In DNA, the CDR3 is TGTGCCATCAGTGGCACTAGACGCGGCTCCTACGAGCAGTACTTC.